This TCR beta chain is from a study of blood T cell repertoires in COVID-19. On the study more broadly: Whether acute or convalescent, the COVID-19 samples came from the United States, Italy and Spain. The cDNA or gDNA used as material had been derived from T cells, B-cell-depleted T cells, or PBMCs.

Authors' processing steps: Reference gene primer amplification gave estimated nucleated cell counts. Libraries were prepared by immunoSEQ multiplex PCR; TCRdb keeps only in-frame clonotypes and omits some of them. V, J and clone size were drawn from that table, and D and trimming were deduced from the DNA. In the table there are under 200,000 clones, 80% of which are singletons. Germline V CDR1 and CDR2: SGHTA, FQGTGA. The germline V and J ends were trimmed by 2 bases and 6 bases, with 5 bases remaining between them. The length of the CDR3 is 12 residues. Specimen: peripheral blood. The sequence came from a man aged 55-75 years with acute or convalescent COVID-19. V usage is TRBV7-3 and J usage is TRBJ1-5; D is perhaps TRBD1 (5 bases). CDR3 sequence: CASSLQGQPQHF. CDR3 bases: TGTGCCAGCAGCTTACAGGGTCAGCCCCAGCATTTT.